This T cell receptor (beta chain) was captured by sequencing in a study of neurological immune-mediated disorders. 5'RACE employing 10-nucleotide random UMIs yielded the cDNA. TCRdb independently ran MiXCR on the 5' RACE reads; one entry per CDR3 protein. This table has 90,000 to 100,000 distinct CDR3 sequences, 3.5% to 4% appearing once. Germline values: CDR1 KGHSH, CDR2 LQKENI. The length of the CDR3 is 16 residues. V was shortened by 4 bases and J by 2 bases, with 15 bases between the two germline ends. This chain uses TRBV18 with TRBJ1-3; possible D gene TRBD1, 5 bases. This clonotype originated in a young woman with multiple sclerosis. The sequenced sample consisted of PBMCs. The CDR3 DNA reads as TGTGCCAGCTCACGCTCCAGGGAAGGGGCTGGAAACACCATATATTTT. This translates into CASSRSREGAGNTIYF.